The entry below gives a single TCR beta chain sequence along with its context. It has no known antigen specificity. Libraries were built with the immunoSEQ multiplex PCR assay. A mixture of 60 forward primers for TCR Vbeta segments and 13 reverse primers for TCR Jbeta segments was used in the multiplex PCR. The CDR3 region of rearranged TCR beta genes was amplified from genomic DNA by a multiplex PCR assay. On the Illumina HiSeq System, the amplified TCR beta libraries were sequenced as 87-base-pair reads. The original methods were these. A later analysis tallied approximately 87 million unique TCR beta chains across the 550 to 850 repertoires, and roughly 11 million of those chains were shared by two or more donors. To remove PCR and sequencing errors, raw reads were error-corrected and collapsed into unique sequences using a nearest-neighbor algorithm that merged closely related sequences. Alignment of CDR3 sequences to IMGT reference sequences was used to assign V, D and J gene segments. For a sequence to be retained, at least a six-nucleotide match to both a V gene segment and a J gene segment was required. Rearrangements were called productive when the CDR3 lacked stop codons and stayed in frame with V and J; all others were non-productive. Following IMGT convention, CDR3 was defined as the stretch from the second conserved V-encoded cysteine to the conserved J-encoded phenylalanine. In an earlier analysis of some 550 of the donors, sequences lacking an unambiguous match to a single V gene segment were excluded. An earlier analysis of 500 to 700 of the donors classified V segments as functional when productive rearrangements were above 56.7% and as segregating when the standard deviation between donors was above 5%. A statistical classification framework was developed to diagnose cytomegalovirus status using the catalog of TCR beta chain sequences. V and J gene assignment, in a later analysis, came from comparing TCR nucleotide sequences with IMGT/GENE-DB human TR gene sequences. In a later analysis, CDR3 sequences and most-parsimonious VDJ recombination scenarios were assigned using the TCRdist pipeline. A later analysis defined each TCR beta chain by its CDR3 amino acid sequence plus V-gene family, and excluded reads lacking a unique V-gene family. In a later analysis, around 600 highly shared, low-generation-probability nucleotide sequences were removed to address suspected cross-contamination and a sequencing artifact. In a later analysis, a clonal expansion index was calculated for each public chain from normalized within-repertoire ranks of inferred template counts. Generation probabilities in a later analysis came from a VDJ recombination model fitted to out-of-frame rearrangements, and those results were checked against IGoR. Hypergeometric tests were used in a later analysis to score TCR-TCR, TCR-HLA and TCR-CMV co-occurrence, with a repertoire-size bias correction applied to the TCR pairs. False discovery rates were estimated in a later analysis by permuting HLA or CMV assignments 20 times. In a later analysis, co-occurring TCRs were grouped using DBSCAN, with TCRdist sequence similarity added in when clustering inside HLA-allele-positive subsets. For co-occurrence clustering, repertoires with fewer than 30,000 or more than 120,000 public chains were excluded, along with roughly five repertoires with anomalous nucleotide sharing. TCRdb re-hosts the immuneACCESS table, in-frame sequences only. Its copies lack some clones; in the studies checked, an unresolved V gene accounts for under half of them, and the cause for the rest is not known. V, J and clone size are taken as reported in that table, and D and trimming were inferred from the DNA itself. The sample's table covers roughly 200,000 clones. Approximately 6.4% of the sample rests with the top ten.

This entry is derived from a study of cytomegalovirus exposure and HLA in healthy donors (dated by TCRdb to 2016 to 2017). Regarding the research as a whole: In an earlier analysis of under 750 of the donors, around 290 Gb of sequence data and some 120 million unique TCR beta sequences from approximately 180 million T cells were reported. An early release that covered more than 550 HLA-typed donors contained about 300 gigabases of sequencing data and 70 million to 100 million unique TCR sequences. Of the roughly 400 genotyped donors, about 84% fell in the genetic ancestry cluster associated with self-reported Caucasian donors. The study aimed to test whether signatures of past pathogen exposure could be identified by cataloging public T cell receptors. The study profiled the T cell repertoires of 500 to 800 subjects by immunosequencing and related them to cytomegalovirus serostatus. In addition to the first cohort of approximately 670 subjects, a separate validation cohort of 120 different subjects was used. To predict cytomegalovirus infection status, the study brought together high-throughput TCR immunosequencing, statistical association of individual TCRs with disease status, and machine learning. A later analysis re-analyzed previously published TCR beta repertoires from 660 or so donors and added high-resolution HLA genotyping to study TCR occurrence patterns. In the later analysis, no new phenotypic data were used to find candidate immune exposures; instead, reliance was placed on TCR beta sequences and their occurrence across donors. To decide whether each TCR beta V gene segment behaved as functional or pseudogenic, an earlier analysis of 587 of the donors relied on high-throughput TCR beta sequencing. Donor age, sex, ethnicity and CMV serostatus were compiled together with the repertoire data. A later genetic analysis used genome-wide SNP genotypes for about 55% of the 666 donors, treating that subset as a discovery cohort. All discovery cohort repertoires had been generated on a single sequencing platform. HLA typing included class I and class II loci at four-digit resolution. The number of donors typed differed by locus, with roughly 620-630 for A, B, C, DRB1 and DQB1, around 500 for DQA1, 606 for DPA1, and about 450 for DPB1. Five DR-DQ haplotypes were treated as single units for association and clustering because of strong linkage in the cohort. On average, roughly 240,000 unique TCR beta nucleotide sequences were sequenced per donor among fewer than 500 genotyped donors of the cohort, with roughly 20% of those sequences being non-productive.

In total, around 600 healthy bone marrow donors made up the cohort. Cohort members were all nominally healthy when sampled, although unrecorded immune exposures were likely present. The donor tested CMV seronegative, placing the donor among the 350 or so seronegative members of the cohort. A peripheral blood sample was provided by each donor, and peripheral blood mononuclear cells were used for TCR beta sequencing. Genomic DNA extraction from the blood cell samples was performed with the Qiagen DNeasy Blood Extraction Kit. From its cysteine to its phenylalanine, the CDR3 spans 10 amino acids. The sequence is cut down to CDR3 DNA, 30 bases in frame from base 1. The CDR1 and CDR2 encoded by the germline V gene are SGHAT and FQNNGV. Trimming at the junction amounts to 8 bases on V and 7 bases on J, and the germline ends lie 9 bases apart. Overall study outcomes, separate from this receptor: HLA typing was unavailable for some donors at each locus, so association tests used only the typed subset. Because counts were too low, roughly 18 rarely observed V segments, including chromosome 9 orphons, were left out of the earlier analysis of 587 of the donors. When HLA alleles, especially DR and DQ, strongly co-occurred, TCR associations were difficult to assign to individual alleles. In a later analysis, 16,951 TCR beta sequences were associated with specific HLA alleles at a false discovery rate of 0.05. The cohort was sequenced for TCR beta chains only, and without alpha or paired-chain data the features that could be detected were limited. The classifier was reported to diagnose cytomegalovirus status with high specificity and sensitivity in both the original and validation cohorts. CMV serostatus was the only immune exposure information available for the cohort. According to the authors, the approach could potentially be generalized to other disease states and immunological phenotypes. In a later analysis, most CMV-associated TCR beta chains were found to appear HLA-restricted, with HLA associations seemingly driven largely by CMV exposure. A later analysis found that HLA-associated TCR beta chains were more clonally expanded and had lower generation probabilities than equally common non-associated chains. Roughly uniform sequencing depth across donors was assumed in presence/absence analyses, although this assumption may not hold. According to a later analysis, TCR association rates differed among HLA loci, with DRB1 alleles showing the most associated TCRs and HLA-C alleles showing the fewest. Most TCR sequences were observed very rarely across donors, whereas some public TCRs were present in many individuals. Compared with the approximately 700-donor mean, donors in an Asian-associated ancestry cluster had fewer N-insertions in productive TCRs, according to a later genetic analysis. A further reported finding was that TCR beta sequences accurately predicted the HLA-A and HLA-B alleles for most subjects in the first cohort. A total of roughly 160 TCR beta chains were listed by the study as associated with cytomegalovirus. A cluster of highly shared sequence variants was judged likely to represent a technical artifact of the sequencing pipeline. An earlier analysis of approximately 570 of the donors showed that most TCR beta V segments appeared in productive rearrangements either about 90% or about 30% of the time, which broadly matched IMGT annotations. According to a later analysis, parvovirus B19, influenza, CMV and Epstein-Barr virus appeared linked to several top co-occurrence clusters. Because the 87-base-pair reads could not distinguish some IMGT-functional V segments, including TRBV6-2 and TRBV6-3, those segments were excluded. In a later genetic analysis, a missense DCLRE1C variant was associated with V-gene and J-gene trimming of TCR beta chains, and the association was replicated in an independent cohort. In vitro tests confirmed that a few of the cytomegalovirus-associated TCR beta chains recognize cytomegalovirus antigens. Linkage disequilibrium might explain the correlated functional status among segregating V segments, but an unknown experimental factor could not be excluded.

Source material: PBMCs. The source is a man aged 30 to 45 in good health and CMV-seronegative. This chain is built from TRBV11-2 and TRBJ2-7; matching of 7 bases hints at TRBD1 as the D gene. The DNA is as follows: TGTGCCAGCGCAGGGGGGGAGCAGTACTTC. This sequence encodes CASAGGEQYF.